The 20 T cell receptor beta chains below all came from one sample that was sequenced in a study of blood T cell repertoires in COVID-19. Clones were sequenced by immunoSEQ multiplex PCR, and TCRdb holds only the in-frame ones, with some missing. The data show 350,000 to 450,000 clones, 80% to 90% seen once. Sequenced: PBMCs or T cells enriched from blood (not recorded which). The receptors derive from a man aged 25 to 40 who had recovered from COVID-19.

V is TRBV5-1 and J is TRBJ1-4, with D possibly TRBD1 on 5 matching bases. This CDR3 is built from 16 residues. The ends were cut back, 2 bases at V and 8 bases at J, with 19 bases in the middle. Germline values: CDR1 SGHRS, CDR2 YFSETQ. CDR3 DNA: TGCGCCAGCAGCTTCGGGGGACTGCAGAGCGGGGAAAAACTGTTTTTT. Protein: CASSFGGLQSGEKLFF. The full variable domain, rest sourced from reference TRBV5-1 and TRBJ1-4, is KAGVTQTPRYLIKTRGQQVTLSCSPISGHRSVSWYQQTPGQGLQFLFEYFSETQRNKGNFPGRFSGRQFSNSRSEMNVSTLELGDSALYLCASSFGGLQSGEKLFFGSGTQLSVL.

V and J are TRBV7-9 and TRBJ2-2, with 8 bases aligning to TRBD1. Germline V lookup: CDR1 SEHNR, CDR2 FQNEAQ (reference sequence). The CDR3 consists of 18 residues. V shed 5 bases, J shed 5 bases, and the junction held 16 bases outside the gene matches. The CDR3 coding sequence is TGTGCCAGCAGCACACAAACCCGGGATGGGGACAGGACCGGGGAGCTGTTTTTT. Translation gives CASSTQTRDGDRTGELFF.

The J gene is TRBJ2-2, the V gene TRBV18; D is perhaps TRBD2 (5 bases). V dropped 6 bases and J dropped 4 bases, with 12 bases sitting between them. This CDR3 is built from 14 residues. Germline V gene sequence: CDR1 KGHSH, CDR2 LQKENI. The DNA of the CDR3 is TGTGCCAGCTCGTCCGGACTGATCACCGGGGAGCTGTTTTTT. Its protein is CASSSGLITGELFF.

In this sample, this clone turned up a few times. The chain carries TRBV7-9 and TRBJ2-3, with TRBD2 as a possible D gene (6 bases). The CDR3 is made up of 16 amino acids. With 1 base removed from V and 5 bases from J, the gap between germline ends came to 16 bases. Germline lookup yields CDR1 SEHNR and CDR2 FQNEAQ (reference sequence). The CDR3 loop is CASSLGGTRIGDTQYF. In DNA form, the CDR3 reads TGTGCCAGCAGCTTAGGTGGGACTCGGATCGGAGATACGCAGTATTTT. The variable domain in full, completed from reference TRBV7-9 and TRBJ2-3, reads DTGVSQNPRHKITKRGQNVTFRCDPISEHNRLYWYRQTLGQGPEFLTYFQNEAQLEKSRLLSDRFSAERPKGSFSTLEIQRTEQGDSAMYLCASSLGGTRIGDTQYFGPGTRLTVL.

The V gene is TRBV10-3, the J gene TRBJ2-5; 8 nucleotides match TRBD1. Per germline, CDR1 ENHRY and CDR2 SYGVKD. Germline trimming cut 2 bases from V and 1 base from J; bases unmatched to any gene: 3. This CDR3 has 15 amino acids. CDR3 sequence: CAISELDRGQETQYF. CDR3 nucleotide sequence: TGTGCCATCAGTGAGCTAGACAGGGGCCAAGAGACCCAGTACTTC.

This clone was observed a single time. The gene calls are TRBV5-1 and TRBJ1-4; 8 bases match TRBD1. CDR1 SGHRS and CDR2 YFSETQ come from the germline V gene. CDR3 length equals 15 residues. Trimming at V came to 4 bases and at J to 4 bases, leaving 6 bases not matched to a gene. CDR3 nucleotide sequence: TGCGCCAGCAGCAAACCCGACAGGGGTAATGAAAAACTGTTTTTT. The encoded protein is CASSKPDRGNEKLFF.

The genes are TRBV6-4 and TRBJ1-6; possibly TRBD1 for D (5 bases). There are 13 residues in the CDR3. Per germline, CDR1 MRHNA and CDR2 SNTAGT. Trimming cost V 5 bases and J 11 bases, with 13 bases left between them. CDR3 coding DNA: TGTGCCAGCAGTCGGGGGGGGGAAGCACCCCTCCACTTT. Residues: CASSRGGEAPLHF.

The V and J genes are TRBV10-3 and TRBJ1-3, with D unclear. This CDR3 has 16 residues. Trimming cost V 3 bases and J 0 bases, with 12 bases left between them. The germline gives CDR1 ENHRY, CDR2 SYGVKD. The DNA of the CDR3 is TGTGCCATCAGTGAAGGAGACCGTTACTCTGGAAACACCATATATTTT. Translated: CAISEGDRYSGNTIYF.

The chain employs TRBV7-9 and TRBJ1-2; 11 bases map to TRBD1. The V and J ends lost 5 bases and 3 bases, in that order; junction bases with no gene match: 2. There are 14 residues in the CDR3. Germline V gene sequence: CDR1 SEHNR, CDR2 FQNEAQ (reference sequence). CDR3: CASSPGQGDYGYTF. In DNA, the CDR3 is TGTGCCAGCAGCCCGGGACAGGGGGACTATGGCTACACCTTC.

CDR3 DNA: TGTGCCAGCAGCCACCCTATAGTTTGGACTAGCGGGAGGGAGAACACCGGGGAGCTGTTTTTT. As protein: CASSHPIVWTSGRENTGELFF. The V call is TRBV3-1 (or the pseudogene TRBV3-2), the J call TRBJ2-2; 15 bases fit TRBD2. The ends lost 3 bases at V and 1 base at J; junction bases unmatched: 12. In germline, CDR1 is LGHDT, CDR2 YNNKEL (reference sequence). CDR3 length equals 21 residues.

This clone came up once. The V gene is TRBV27, the J gene TRBJ2-7; 9 nucleotides align to TRBD1. V dropped 5 bases and J dropped 4; count of bases not matched to a gene: 6. Germline assignment: CDR1 MNHEY and CDR2 SMNVEV (reference sequence). The CDR3 totals 14 residues. In DNA form, the CDR3 reads TGTGCCAGCAGTCGGACAGGGGTAGGGTACGAGCAGTACTTC. Protein product: CASSRTGVGYEQYF.

The chain employs TRBV11-2 and TRBJ1-5; 8 bases agree with TRBD1. V shed 6 bases, J shed 7 bases, and the junction held 11 bases outside the gene matches. The CDR3 has 15 residues. The germline gives CDR1 SGHAT, CDR2 FQNNGV. The CDR3 sequence is CASSYGQGLFQPQHF. The CDR3 coding sequence is TGTGCCAGCAGTTACGGACAGGGTTTATTCCAGCCCCAGCATTTT. The variable domain in full, completed from reference TRBV11-2 and TRBJ1-5, reads EAGVAQSPRYKIIEKRQSVAFWCNPISGHATLYWYQQILGQGPKLLIQFQNNGVVDDSQLPKDRFSAERLKGVDSTLKIQPAKLEDSAVYLCASSYGQGLFQPQHFGDGTRLSIL.

The sample holds one count of this clone. This chain joins TRBV19 and TRBJ2-6, with D perhaps matching TRBD2 (6 bases). The V gene's germline CDR1 is LNHDA and CDR2 SQIVND (reference sequence). V was clipped by 7 bases and J by 4 bases, with 17 bases between them. There are 16 residues in the CDR3. Here the CDR3 DNA reads TGTGCCAGTATCGCCGGAGGGCCCGCCGGGGCCAACGTCCTGACTTTC. Translated, it gives CASIAGGPAGANVLTF.

J is TRBJ1-4 and V is TRBV15; no definite D call. The length of the CDR3 is 17 residues. Per the germline V gene, CDR1 is LNHNV and CDR2 is YYDKDF (reference sequence). The germline V and J ends were trimmed by 1 base and 0 bases, with 12 bases remaining between them. DNA of the CDR3: TGTGCCACCAGCAGAGTATTTACTGTGACAACTAATGAAAAACTGTTTTTT. It is translated as CATSRVFTVTTNEKLFF.

This clone was recorded only once. The V gene is TRBV7-9, the J gene TRBJ1-1, with unresolved D. The CDR3 has 15 amino acids. Germline loops: CDR1 SEHNR, CDR2 FQNEAQ (reference sequence). V lost 2 bases and J lost 0, with 10 bases in between. The DNA of the CDR3 is TGTGCCAGCAGCTTACAGGTACCGATGAACACTGAAGCTTTCTTT. This codes for CASSLQVPMNTEAFF. Full variable domain (remainder filled in from reference TRBV7-9 and TRBJ1-1): DTGVSQNPRHKITKRGQNVTFRCDPISEHNRLYWYRQTLGQGPEFLTYFQNEAQLEKSRLLSDRFSAERPKGSFSTLEIQRTEQGDSAMYLCASSLQVPMNTEAFFGQGTRLTVV.

The rearrangement links TRBV10-1 to TRBJ2-7; the match to TRBD1 covers 8 bases. CDR1 is WNHNN, CDR2 SYGVQD, per germline (reference sequence). Trimming cost V 4 bases and J 0 bases; bases outside gene matches: 11. This CDR3 has 17 residues. This CDR3 is CASSASDGDRSSYEQYF. The CDR3, as DNA: TGCGCCAGCAGTGCTTCGGATGGGGACAGGAGCTCCTACGAGCAGTACTTC.

The V call is TRBV10-1, the J call TRBJ2-7; possibly TRBD2 for D (6 bases). Trimming pared 0 bases from V and 0 bases from J, leaving 6 bases between. Germline assignment: CDR1 WNHNN and CDR2 SYGVQD (reference sequence). The CDR3 length is 14 residues. CDR3 nucleotide sequence: TGCGCCAGCAGTGAGTCCGGGAGCTCCTACGAGCAGTACTTC. It specifies CASSESGSSYEQYF.

CDR3 amino acids: CASSQGLLAASYEQYF. The CDR3 DNA follows: TGCGCCAGCAGCCAAGGTCTGCTAGCGGCCTCCTACGAGCAGTACTTC. The rearrangement joins TRBV4-1 to TRBJ2-7, with TRBD2 matching over 7 bases. Germline assignment: CDR1 MGHRA and CDR2 YSYEKL. This CDR3 is built from 16 residues. After removal of 1 base from V and 0 bases from J, the junction contained 6 bases not matched to a gene.

V gene TRBV28 combines with J gene TRBJ2-7, with D perhaps TRBD1 (6 bases). The V end was cut by 6 bases, the J end by 2 bases, with 11 bases between. The length of the CDR3 is 13 residues. Germline V gene lookup returns CDR1 MDHEN and CDR2 SYDVKM. The CDR3 sequence: CASRRTATYEQYF. CDR3 in DNA: TGTGCCAGCAGAAGGACAGCTACCTACGAGCAGTACTTC. Variable domain in full (rest from reference TRBV28 and TRBJ2-7): DVKVTQSSRYLVKRTGEKVFLECVQDMDHENMFWYRQDPGLGLRLIYFSYDVKMKEKGDIPEGYSVSREKKERFSLILESASTNQTSMYLCASRRTATYEQYFGPGTRLTVT.

The gene calls are TRBV2 and TRBJ1-5; TRBD1 aligns across 12 bases. CDR3 length equals 15 residues. CDR1 and CDR2 (germline): SNHLY, FYNNEI. V shed 4 bases and J 7 bases; nucleotides not matched to a gene: 5. CDR3 loop: CASSVGQGARQPQHF. CDR3 nucleotides: TGTGCCAGCAGTGTGGGACAGGGGGCACGGCAGCCCCAGCATTTT.